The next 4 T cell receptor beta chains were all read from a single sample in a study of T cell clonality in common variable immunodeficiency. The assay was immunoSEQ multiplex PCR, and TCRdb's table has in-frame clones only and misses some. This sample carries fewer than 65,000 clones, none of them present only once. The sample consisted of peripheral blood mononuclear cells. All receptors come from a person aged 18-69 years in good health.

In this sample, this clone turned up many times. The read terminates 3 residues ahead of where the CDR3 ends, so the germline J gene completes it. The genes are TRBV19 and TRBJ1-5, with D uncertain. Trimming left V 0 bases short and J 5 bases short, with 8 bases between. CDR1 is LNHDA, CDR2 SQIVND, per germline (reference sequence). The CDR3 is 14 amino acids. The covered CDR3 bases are TGTGCCAGTAGTATAGAAAGGACTCATCAGCCC. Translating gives CASSIERTHQP. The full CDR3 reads CASSIERTHQPQHF.

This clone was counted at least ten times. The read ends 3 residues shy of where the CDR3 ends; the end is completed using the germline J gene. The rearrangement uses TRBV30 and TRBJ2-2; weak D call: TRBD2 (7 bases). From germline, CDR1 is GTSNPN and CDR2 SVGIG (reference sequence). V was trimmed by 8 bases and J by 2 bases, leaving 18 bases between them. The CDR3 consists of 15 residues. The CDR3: CARERGGRNTGELFF. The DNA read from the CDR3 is TGTGCCCGCGAGAGGGGGGGGCGTAACACCGGGGAG.

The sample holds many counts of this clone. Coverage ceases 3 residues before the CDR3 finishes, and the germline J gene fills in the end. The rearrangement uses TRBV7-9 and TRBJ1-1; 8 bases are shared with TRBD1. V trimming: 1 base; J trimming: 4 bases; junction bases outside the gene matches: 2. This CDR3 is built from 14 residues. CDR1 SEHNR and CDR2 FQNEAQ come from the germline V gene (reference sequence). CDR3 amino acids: CASSLEQGGTEAFF. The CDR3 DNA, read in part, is TGTGCCAGCAGCTTAGAACAGGGGGGCACTGAA.

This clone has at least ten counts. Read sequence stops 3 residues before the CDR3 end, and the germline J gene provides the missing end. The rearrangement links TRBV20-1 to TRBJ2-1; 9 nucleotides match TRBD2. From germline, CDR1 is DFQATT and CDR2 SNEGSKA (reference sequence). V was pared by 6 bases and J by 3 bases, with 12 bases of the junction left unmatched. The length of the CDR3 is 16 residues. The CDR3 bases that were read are TGCAGTGCAGAATCCTTAGCGGGAGACAGCTACAATGAG. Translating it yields CSAESLAGDSYNE. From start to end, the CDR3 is CSAESLAGDSYNEQFF.